The T cell receptor beta chain described here comes from a study of regulatory T cells in long-lasting Graves disease. The TCR beta library used iRepertoire HTBI primers with Arm-PCR amplification of CDR3. TCRdb re-analysed the multiplex PCR reads in MiXCR, keeping a single row per CDR3 protein. The sample yields about 540,000 distinct CDR3 sequences, roughly 14% seen once. This sample's time point: newly diagnosed GD, antithyroid drugs for less than 3 months. From RNA extracted from PBMCs, the TCR library was made. CDR3 length: 15 amino acids. Germline-derived CDR1 and CDR2 are SGHNT and YYREEE (reference sequence). V gave up 0 bases and J gave up 6 bases; unmatched junction bases: 4. The same sample was also used in a study of T cells in Graves' hyperthyroidism and ophthalmopathy. That report notes: Median prediction lead before ophthalmopathy onset was 6.5 months with the model.

This sequence originates from a man aged 25 to 40 with Graves disease. This material consisted of peripheral blood mononuclear cells (PBMCs), taken at new diagnosis, from a patient treated with antithyroid drugs. The chain recombines TRBV5-4 with TRBJ2-2; 8 bases match TRBD2. The CDR3 DNA follows: TGTGCCAGCAGCTTGGATCAGCGGGAGTCCGGGGAGCTGTTTTTT. Translation gives CASSLDQRESGELFF.